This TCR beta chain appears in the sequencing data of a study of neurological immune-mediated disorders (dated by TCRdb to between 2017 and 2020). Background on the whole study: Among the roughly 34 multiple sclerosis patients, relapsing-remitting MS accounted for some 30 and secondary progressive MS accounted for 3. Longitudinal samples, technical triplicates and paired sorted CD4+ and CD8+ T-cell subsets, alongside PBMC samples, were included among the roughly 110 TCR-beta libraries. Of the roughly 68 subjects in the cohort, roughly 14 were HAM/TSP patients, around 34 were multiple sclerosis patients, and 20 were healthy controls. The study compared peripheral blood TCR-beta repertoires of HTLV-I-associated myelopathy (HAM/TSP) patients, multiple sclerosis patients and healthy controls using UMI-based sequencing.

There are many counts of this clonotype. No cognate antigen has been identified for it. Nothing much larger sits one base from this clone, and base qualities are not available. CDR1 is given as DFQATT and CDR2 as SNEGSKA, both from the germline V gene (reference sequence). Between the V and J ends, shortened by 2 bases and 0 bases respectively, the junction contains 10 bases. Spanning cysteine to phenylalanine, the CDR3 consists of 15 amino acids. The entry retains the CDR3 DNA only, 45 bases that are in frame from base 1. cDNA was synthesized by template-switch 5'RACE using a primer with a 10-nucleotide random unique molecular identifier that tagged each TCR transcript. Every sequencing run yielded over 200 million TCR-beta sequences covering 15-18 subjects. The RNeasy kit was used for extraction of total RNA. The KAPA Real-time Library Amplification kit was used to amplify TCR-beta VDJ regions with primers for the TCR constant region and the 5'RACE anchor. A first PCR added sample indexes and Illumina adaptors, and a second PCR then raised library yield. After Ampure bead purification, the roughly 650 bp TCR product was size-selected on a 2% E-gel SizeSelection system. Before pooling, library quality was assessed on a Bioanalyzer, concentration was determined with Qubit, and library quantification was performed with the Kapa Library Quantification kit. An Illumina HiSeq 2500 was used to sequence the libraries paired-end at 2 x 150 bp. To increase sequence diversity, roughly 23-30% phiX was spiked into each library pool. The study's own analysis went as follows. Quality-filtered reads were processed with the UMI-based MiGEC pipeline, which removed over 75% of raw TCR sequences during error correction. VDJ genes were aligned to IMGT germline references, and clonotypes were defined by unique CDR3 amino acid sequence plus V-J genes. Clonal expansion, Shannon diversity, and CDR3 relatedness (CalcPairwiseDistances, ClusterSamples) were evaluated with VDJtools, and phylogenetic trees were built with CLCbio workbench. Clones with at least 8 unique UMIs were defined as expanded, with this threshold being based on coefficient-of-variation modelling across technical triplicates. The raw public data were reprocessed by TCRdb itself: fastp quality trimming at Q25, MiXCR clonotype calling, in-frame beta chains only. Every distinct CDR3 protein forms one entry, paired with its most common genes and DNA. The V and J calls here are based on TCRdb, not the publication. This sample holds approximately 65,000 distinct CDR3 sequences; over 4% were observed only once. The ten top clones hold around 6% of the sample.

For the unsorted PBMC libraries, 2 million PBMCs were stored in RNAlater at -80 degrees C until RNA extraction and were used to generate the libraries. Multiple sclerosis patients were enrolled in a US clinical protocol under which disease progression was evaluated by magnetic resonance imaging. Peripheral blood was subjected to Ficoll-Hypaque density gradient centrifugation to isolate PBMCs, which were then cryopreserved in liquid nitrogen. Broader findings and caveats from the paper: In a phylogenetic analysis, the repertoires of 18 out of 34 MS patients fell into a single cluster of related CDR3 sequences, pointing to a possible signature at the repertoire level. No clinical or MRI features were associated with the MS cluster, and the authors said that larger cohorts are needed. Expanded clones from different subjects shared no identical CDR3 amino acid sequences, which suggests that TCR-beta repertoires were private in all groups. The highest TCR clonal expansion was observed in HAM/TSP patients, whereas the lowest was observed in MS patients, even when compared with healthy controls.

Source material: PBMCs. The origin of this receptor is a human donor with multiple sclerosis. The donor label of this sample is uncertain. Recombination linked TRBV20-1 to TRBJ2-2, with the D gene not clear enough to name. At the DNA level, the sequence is TGCAGTGCTAGAAGCCCGGAGACGAACACCGGGGAGCTGTTTTTT. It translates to CSARSPETNTGELFF.